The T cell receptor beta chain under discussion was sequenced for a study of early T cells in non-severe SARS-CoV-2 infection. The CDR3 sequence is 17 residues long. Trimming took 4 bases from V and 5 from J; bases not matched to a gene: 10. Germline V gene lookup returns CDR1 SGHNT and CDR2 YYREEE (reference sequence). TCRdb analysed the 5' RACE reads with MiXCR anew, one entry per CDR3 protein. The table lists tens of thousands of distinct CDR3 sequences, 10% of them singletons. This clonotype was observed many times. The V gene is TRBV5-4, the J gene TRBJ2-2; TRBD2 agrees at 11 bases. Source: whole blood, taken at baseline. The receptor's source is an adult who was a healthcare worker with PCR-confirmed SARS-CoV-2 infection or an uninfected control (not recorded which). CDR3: CASSPPGLAGRTGELFF. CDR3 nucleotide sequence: TGTGCCAGCAGCCCACCAGGACTAGCGGGTCGAACCGGGGAGCTGTTTTTT.